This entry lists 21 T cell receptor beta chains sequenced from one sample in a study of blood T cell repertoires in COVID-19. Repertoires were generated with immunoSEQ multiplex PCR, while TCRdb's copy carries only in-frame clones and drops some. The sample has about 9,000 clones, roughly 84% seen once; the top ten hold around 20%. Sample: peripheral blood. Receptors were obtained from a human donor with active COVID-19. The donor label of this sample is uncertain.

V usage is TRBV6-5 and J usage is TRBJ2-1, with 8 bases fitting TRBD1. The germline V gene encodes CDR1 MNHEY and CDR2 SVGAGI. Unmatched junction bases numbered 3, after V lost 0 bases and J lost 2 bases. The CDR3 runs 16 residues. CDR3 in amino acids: CASSYSDRGPYNEQFF. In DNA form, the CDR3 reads TGTGCCAGCAGTTACTCTGACAGGGGCCCCTACAATGAGCAGTTCTTC.

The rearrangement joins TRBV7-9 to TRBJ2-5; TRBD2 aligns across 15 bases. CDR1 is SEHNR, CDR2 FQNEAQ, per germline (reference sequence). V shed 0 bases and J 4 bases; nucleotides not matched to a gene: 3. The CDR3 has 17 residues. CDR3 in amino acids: CASSLAPGLAGGETQYF. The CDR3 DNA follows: TGTGCCAGCAGCTTAGCGCCGGGACTAGCGGGAGGAGAGACCCAGTACTTC.

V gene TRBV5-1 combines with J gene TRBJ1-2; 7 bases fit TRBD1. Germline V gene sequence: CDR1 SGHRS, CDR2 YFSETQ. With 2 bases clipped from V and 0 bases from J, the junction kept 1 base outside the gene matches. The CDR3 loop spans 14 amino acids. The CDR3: CASSLTGANYGYTF. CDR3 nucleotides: TGCGCCAGCAGCTTAACAGGGGCTAACTATGGCTACACCTTC. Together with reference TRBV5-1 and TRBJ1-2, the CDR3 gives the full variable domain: KAGVTQTPRYLIKTRGQQVTLSCSPISGHRSVSWYQQTPGQGLQFLFEYFSETQRNKGNFPGRFSGRQFSNSRSEMNVSTLELGDSALYLCASSLTGANYGYTFGSGTRLTVV.

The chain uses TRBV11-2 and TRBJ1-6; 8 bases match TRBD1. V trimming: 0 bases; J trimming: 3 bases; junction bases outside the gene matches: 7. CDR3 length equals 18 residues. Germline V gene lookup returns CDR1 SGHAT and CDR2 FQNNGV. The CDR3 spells CASSLDPDRVSYNSPLHF. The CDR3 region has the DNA TGTGCCAGCAGCTTAGATCCGGACAGGGTCAGCTATAATTCACCCCTCCACTTT.

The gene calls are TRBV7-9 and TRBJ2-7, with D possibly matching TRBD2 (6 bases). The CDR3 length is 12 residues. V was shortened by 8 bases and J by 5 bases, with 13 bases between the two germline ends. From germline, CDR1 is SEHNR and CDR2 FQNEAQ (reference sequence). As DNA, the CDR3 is TGTGCCAGCCGCTATGGGGGGAACGAGCAGTACTTC. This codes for CASRYGGNEQYF. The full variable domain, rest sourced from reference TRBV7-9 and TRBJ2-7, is DTGVSQNPRHKITKRGQNVTFRCDPISEHNRLYWYRQTLGQGPEFLTYFQNEAQLEKSRLLSDRFSAERPKGSFSTLEIQRTEQGDSAMYLCASRYGGNEQYFGPGTRLTVT.

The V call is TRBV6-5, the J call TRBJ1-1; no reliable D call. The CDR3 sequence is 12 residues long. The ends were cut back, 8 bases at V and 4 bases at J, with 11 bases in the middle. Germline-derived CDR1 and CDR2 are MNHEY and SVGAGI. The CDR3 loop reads CASDMTTTEAFF. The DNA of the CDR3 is TGTGCCAGCGATATGACTACCACTGAAGCTTTCTTT.

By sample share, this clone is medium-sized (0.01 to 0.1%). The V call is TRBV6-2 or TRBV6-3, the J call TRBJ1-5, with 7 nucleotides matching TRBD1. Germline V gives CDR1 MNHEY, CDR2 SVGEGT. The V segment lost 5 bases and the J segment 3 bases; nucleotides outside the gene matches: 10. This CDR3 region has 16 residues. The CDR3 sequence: CASSPPRDSTNQPQHF. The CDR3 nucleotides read TGTGCCAGCAGTCCGCCCCGGGACAGCACCAATCAGCCCCAGCATTTT.

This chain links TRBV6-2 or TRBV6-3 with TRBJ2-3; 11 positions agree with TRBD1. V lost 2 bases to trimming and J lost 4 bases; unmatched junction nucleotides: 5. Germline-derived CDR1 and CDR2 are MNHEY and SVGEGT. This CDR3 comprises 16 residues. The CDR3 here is CASSYPGQGGSDTQYF. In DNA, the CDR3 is TGTGCCAGCAGTTACCCGGGACAGGGGGGTTCAGATACGCAGTATTTT.

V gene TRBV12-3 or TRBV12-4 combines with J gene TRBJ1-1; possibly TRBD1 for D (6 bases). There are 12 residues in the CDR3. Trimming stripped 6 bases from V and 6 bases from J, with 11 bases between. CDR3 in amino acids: CASRGRTAEAFF. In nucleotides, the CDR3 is TGTGCCAGCAGGGGACGGACAGCTGAAGCTTTCTTT.

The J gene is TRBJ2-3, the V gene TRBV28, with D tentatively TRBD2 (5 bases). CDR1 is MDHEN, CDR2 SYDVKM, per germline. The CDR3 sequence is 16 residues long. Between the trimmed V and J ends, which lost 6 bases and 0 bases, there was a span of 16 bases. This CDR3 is CASRLNGRRSTDTQYF. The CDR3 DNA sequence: TGTGCCAGCAGACTGAATGGCAGGAGGAGCACAGATACGCAGTATTTT.

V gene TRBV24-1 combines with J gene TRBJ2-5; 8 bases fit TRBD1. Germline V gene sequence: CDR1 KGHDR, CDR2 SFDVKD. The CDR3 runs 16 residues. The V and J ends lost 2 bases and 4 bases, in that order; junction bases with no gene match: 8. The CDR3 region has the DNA TGTGCCACCAGTGATTCCCCAGGGGGCGCGAGAGAGACCCAGTACTTC. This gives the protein CATSDSPGGARETQYF.

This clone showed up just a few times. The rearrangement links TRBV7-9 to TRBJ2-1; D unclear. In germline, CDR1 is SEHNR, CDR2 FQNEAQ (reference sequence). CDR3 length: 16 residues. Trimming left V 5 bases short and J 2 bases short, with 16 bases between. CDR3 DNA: TGTGCCAGCAGCCCCCGCGGAGCGTCTACCTACAATGAGCAGTTCTTC. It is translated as CASSPRGASTYNEQFF.

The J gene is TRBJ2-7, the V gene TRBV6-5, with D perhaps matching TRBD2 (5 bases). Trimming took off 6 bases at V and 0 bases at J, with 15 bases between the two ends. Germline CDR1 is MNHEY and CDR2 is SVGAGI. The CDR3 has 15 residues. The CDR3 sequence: CASSRTSGSSYEQYF. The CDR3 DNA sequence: TGTGCCAGCAGCCGCACCTCGGGGAGCTCCTACGAGCAGTACTTC.

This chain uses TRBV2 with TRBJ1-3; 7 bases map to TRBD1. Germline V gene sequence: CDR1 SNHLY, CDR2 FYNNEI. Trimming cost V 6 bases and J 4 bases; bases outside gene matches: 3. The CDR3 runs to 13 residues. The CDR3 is CASRQGVGNTIYF. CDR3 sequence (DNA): TGTGCCAGCAGGCAGGGGGTCGGAAACACCATATATTTT.

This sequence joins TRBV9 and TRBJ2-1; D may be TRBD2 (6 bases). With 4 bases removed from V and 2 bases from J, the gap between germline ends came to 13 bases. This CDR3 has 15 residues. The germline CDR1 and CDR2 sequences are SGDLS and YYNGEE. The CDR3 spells CASSRDWRAYNEQFF. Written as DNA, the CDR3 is TGTGCCAGCAGCCGGGACTGGAGGGCCTACAATGAGCAGTTCTTC. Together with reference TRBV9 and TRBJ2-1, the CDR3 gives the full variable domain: DSGVTQTPKHLITATGQRVTLRCSPRSGDLSVYWYQQSLDQGLQFLIQYYNGEERAKGNILERFSAQQFPDLHSELNLSSLELGDSALYFCASSRDWRAYNEQFFGPGTRLTVL.

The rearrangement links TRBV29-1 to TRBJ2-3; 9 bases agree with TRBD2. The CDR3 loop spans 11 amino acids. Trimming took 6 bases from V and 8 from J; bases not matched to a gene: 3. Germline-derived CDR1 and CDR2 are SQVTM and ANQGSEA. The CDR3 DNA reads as TGCAGCGTCATTAGCGGGAGTACGCAGTATTTT. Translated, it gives CSVISGSTQYF.

The CDR3 bases are TGTGCCAGCAGCTTAGTCGTTGCCAGGGCGAACACTGAAGCTTTCTTT. Translated: CASSLVVARANTEAFF. This sequence joins TRBV7-2 and TRBJ1-1; D is possibly TRBD1 (5 bases). The CDR3 runs 16 residues. Germline CDR1 is SGHTA and CDR2 is FQGNSA. Trimming stripped 1 base from V and 1 base from J, with 13 bases between.

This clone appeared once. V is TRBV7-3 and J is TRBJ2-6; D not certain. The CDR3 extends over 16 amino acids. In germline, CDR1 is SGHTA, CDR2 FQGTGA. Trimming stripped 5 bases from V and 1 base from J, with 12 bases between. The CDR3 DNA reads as TGTGCCAGCAGCCTCGCGACGGGTTCTGGGGCCAACGTCCTGACTTTC. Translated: CASSLATGSGANVLTF. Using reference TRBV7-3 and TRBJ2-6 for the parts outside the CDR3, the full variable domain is GAGVSQTPSNKVTEKGKYVELRCDPISGHTALYWYRQSLGQGPEFLIYFQGTGAADDSGLPNDRFFAVRPEGSVSTLKIQRTERGDSAVYLCASSLATGSGANVLTFGAGSRLTVL.

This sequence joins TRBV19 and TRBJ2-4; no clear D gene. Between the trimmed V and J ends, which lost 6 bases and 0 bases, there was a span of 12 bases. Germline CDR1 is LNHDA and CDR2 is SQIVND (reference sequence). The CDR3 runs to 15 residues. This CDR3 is CASSVGQAAKNIQYF. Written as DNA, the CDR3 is TGTGCCAGTAGCGTTGGTCAGGCAGCCAAAAACATTCAGTACTTC.

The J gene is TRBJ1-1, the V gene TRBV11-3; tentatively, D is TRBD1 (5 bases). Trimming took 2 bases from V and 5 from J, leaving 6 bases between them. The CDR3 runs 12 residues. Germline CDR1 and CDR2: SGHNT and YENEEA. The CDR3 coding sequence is TGTGCCAGCAGCTTACAGGGTACTGAAGCTTTCTTT. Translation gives CASSLQGTEAFF. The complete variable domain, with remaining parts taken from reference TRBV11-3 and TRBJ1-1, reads EAGVVQSPRYKIIEKKQPVAFWCNPISGHNTLYWYLQNLGQGPELLIRYENEEAVDDSQLPKDRFSAERLKGVDSTLKIQPAELGDSAVYLCASSLQGTEAFFGQGTRLTVV.

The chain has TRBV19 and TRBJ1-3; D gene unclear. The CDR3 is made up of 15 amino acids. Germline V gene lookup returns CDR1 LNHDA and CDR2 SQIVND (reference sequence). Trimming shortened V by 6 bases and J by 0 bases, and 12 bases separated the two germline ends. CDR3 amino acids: CASSDGLNSGNTIYF. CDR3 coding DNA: TGTGCCAGTAGCGACGGACTGAACTCTGGAAACACCATATATTTT.